What follows are 10 T cell receptor beta chains derived from one specimen sequenced in a study of T cells expressing NK-cell markers. TCRdb reprocessed the 5' RACE reads, keeping one entry per CDR3 protein, no DNA. This sample's table reports about 120,000 distinct CDR3 sequences. Source material: blood T cells: a sorted CD56 or NKG2C T cell subset, CD4+ or CD8+ T cells, or bulk PBMC T cells (not recorded which). Receptor source: a woman aged 18-70 years in good health.

This chain joins TRBV5-1 and TRBJ2-7; TCRdb's D call of TRBD2 is untestable without DNA. The CDR3 consists of 15 residues. Germline V gene data show CDR1 as SGHRS and CDR2 as YFSETQ. This chain's CDR3 is CASSLTAGWNDEQYF.

The rearrangement links TRBV7-2 to TRBJ2-2. CDR3 length equals 14 residues. CDR1 SGHTA and CDR2 FQGNSA come from the germline V gene. This chain's CDR3 is CASSSGYSTGELFF.

The chain links TRBV6-2 or TRBV6-3 to TRBJ1-1. Per the germline V gene, CDR1 is MNHEY and CDR2 is SVGEGT. The CDR3 covers 12 residues. The CDR3 reads CATARGLYEAFF.

The V and J genes are TRBV11-2 and TRBJ2-1; the TRBD2 assignment by TCRdb is unverifiable without DNA. This CDR3 is 15 amino acids long. Germline CDR1 SGHAT, CDR2 FQNNGV. The CDR3 sequence is CASSLTSGPYNEQFF.

The genes are TRBV20-1 and TRBJ1-2. The CDR3 totals 16 residues. Germline V lookup: CDR1 DFQATT, CDR2 SNEGSKA (reference sequence). The CDR3 region is CSARTDGLAPNYGYTF.

The chain joins TRBV5-4 to TRBJ2-4; TCRdb selects TRBD1, and the lack of DNA leaves this call unchecked. The CDR3 runs to 22 residues. Per the germline V gene, CDR1 is SGHNT and CDR2 is YYREEE (reference sequence). CDR3 sequence: CASSFGVLADRVSQEAKNIQYF.

This chain links TRBV7-8 with TRBJ2-1; TCRdb's D call of TRBD1 is untestable without DNA. Per germline, CDR1 SGHVS and CDR2 FQNEAQ. The CDR3 is made up of 12 amino acids. CDR3 protein: CASSPGYNEQFF.

The chain employs TRBV11-3 and TRBJ2-2. This CDR3 has 12 amino acids. Per the germline V gene, CDR1 is SGHNT and CDR2 is YENEEA. The CDR3 reads CASKGDTGELFF.

The J gene is TRBJ2-7, the V gene TRBV6-4; TCRdb returns TRBD1, unconfirmable since there is no DNA. The CDR3 has 15 residues. CDR1 is MRHNA and CDR2 is SNTAGT in the germline V gene. CDR3 sequence reads: CASSQPRTGSYEQYF.

V gene TRBV7-9 combines with J gene TRBJ2-1. In germline, CDR1 is SEHNR, CDR2 FQNEAQ (reference sequence). This CDR3 has 14 amino acids. CDR3 sequence reads: CASSLAWKDNEQFF.